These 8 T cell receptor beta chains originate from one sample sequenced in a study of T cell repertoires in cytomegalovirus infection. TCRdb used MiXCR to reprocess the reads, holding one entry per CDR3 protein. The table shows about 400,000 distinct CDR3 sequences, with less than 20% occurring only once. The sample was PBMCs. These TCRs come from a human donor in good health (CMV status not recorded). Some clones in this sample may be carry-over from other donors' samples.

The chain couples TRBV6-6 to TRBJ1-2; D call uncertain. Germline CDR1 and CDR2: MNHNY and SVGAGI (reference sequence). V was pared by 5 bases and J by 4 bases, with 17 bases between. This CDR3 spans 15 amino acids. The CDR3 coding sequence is TGTGCCAGCAGTCCACGAAGGACCCTCGGCTATGGCTACACCTTC. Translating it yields CASSPRRTLGYGYTF.

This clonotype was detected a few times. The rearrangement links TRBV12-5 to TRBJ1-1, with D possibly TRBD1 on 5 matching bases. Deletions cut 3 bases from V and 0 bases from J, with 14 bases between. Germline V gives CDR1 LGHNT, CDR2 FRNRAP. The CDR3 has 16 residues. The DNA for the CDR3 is TGTGCTAGTGGTTTTTTCCAGGGACCAATGAACACTGAAGCTTTCTTT. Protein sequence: CASGFFQGPMNTEAFF.

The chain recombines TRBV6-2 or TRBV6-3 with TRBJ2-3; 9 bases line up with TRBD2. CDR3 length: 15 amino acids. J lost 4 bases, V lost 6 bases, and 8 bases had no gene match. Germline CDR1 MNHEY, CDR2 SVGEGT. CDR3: CASRGGVAGADTQYF. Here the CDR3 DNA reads TGTGCCAGCAGGGGGGGAGTAGCGGGAGCAGATACGCAGTATTTT.

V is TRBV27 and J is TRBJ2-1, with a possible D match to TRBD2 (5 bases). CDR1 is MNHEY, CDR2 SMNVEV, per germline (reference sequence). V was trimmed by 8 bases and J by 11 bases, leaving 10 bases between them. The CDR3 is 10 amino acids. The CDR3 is CASGWEKQFF. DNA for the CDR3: TGTGCCAGCGGTTGGGAGAAGCAGTTCTTC.

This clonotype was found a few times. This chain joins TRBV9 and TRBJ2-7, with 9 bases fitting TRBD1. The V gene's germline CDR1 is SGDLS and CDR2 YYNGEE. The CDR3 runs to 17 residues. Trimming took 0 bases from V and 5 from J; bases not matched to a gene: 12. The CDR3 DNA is TGTGCCAGCAGCGTAGGACTCAACAGGGGGCGCGGAAACGAGCAGTACTTC. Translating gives CASSVGLNRGRGNEQYF. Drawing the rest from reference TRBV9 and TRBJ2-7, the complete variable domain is DSGVTQTPKHLITATGQRVTLRCSPRSGDLSVYWYQQSLDQGLQFLIQYYNGEERAKGNILERFSAQQFPDLHSELNLSSLELGDSALYFCASSVGLNRGRGNEQYFGPGTRLTVT.

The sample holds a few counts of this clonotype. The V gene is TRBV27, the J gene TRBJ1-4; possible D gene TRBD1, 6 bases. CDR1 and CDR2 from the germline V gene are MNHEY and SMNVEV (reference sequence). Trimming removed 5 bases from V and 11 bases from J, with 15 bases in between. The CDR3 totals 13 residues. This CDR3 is CASSTYRAEKLFF. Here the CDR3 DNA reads TGTGCCAGCAGTACGTACAGGGCGGAGAAACTGTTTTTT.

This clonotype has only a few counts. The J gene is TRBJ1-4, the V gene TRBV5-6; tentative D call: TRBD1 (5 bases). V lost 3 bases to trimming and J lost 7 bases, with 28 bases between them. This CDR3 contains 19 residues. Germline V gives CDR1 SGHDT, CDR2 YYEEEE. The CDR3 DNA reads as TGTGCCAGCAGCTCGTTGTACAACGCTCAGGGATCGTCGAGTGAAAAACTGTTTTTT. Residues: CASSSLYNAQGSSSEKLFF.

This CDR3 reads CASSPLGNPYEQYF. The DNA for the CDR3 is TGCGCCAGCAGCCCCCTTGGAAACCCCTACGAGCAGTACTTC. The gene calls are TRBV5-1 and TRBJ2-7; D gene unclear. The CDR3 covers 14 residues. V was clipped by 4 bases and J by 2 bases, with 13 bases between them. Germline lookup yields CDR1 SGHRS and CDR2 YFSETQ.